The rows below give T cell receptor beta chains drawn from one sample of a study of molecular identifiers for immune sequencing clone quantification. TCRdb re-analysed the PCR reads in MiXCR, keeping a single row per CDR3 protein. The data hold around 480,000 distinct CDR3 sequences, with roughly 24% observed a single time. Sequenced: naive CD8+ T cells from blood, with Jurkat cell RNA spiked in. Receptors were obtained from a human donor in good health. Some libraries in this study had Jurkat cell RNA spiked in. Both conserved end residues are part of each CDR3. Fields, in order: V gene, J gene, D gene, clone size, CDR3 protein, CDR3 DNA. A D gene is named only where the DNA matches it firmly. Clone size is not always given. Where it is, it says once, few, many or a class for expanded clones.

TRBV20-1,TRBJ2-5,TRBD2,few,CSARDLSGGLQETQYF,TGCAGTGCTAGAGATCTGAGCGGGGGGTTACAAGAGACCCAGTACTTC
TRBV29-1,TRBJ2-3,.,many,CSIPSGSTDTQYF,TGCAGCATTCCATCGGGGAGCACAGATACGCAGTATTTT
TRBV29-1,TRBJ2-7,TRBD1,few,CSVELGQKRPYEQYF,TGCAGCGTTGAACTGGGACAGAAGAGACCCTACGAGCAGTACTTC
TRBV27,TRBJ1-1,TRBD1,few,CASSHGTGNTEAFF,TGTGCCAGCAGTCACGGGACAGGGAACACTGAAGCTTTCTTT
TRBV30,TRBJ2-1,.,.,CAWTLESSSYNAQFF,TGTGCCTGGACCCTCGAAAGTAGCTCCTACAATGCGCAGTTCTTC
TRBV29-1,TRBJ1-5,.,many,CSVAGDDQPQHF,TGCAGCGTTGCCGGGGATGATCAGCCCCAGCATTTT
TRBV6-5,TRBJ2-5,.,.,CASSTWTWYQETQYF,TGTGCCAGCAGTACCTGGACGTGGTACCAAGAGACCCAGTACTTC
TRBV6-5,TRBJ1-2,TRBD1,many,CASSEWSGQVSYGYTF,TGTGCCAGCAGTGAGTGGTCGGGACAGGTGTCCTATGGCTACACCTTC
TRBV20-1,TRBJ2-7,.,.,CSAEDRLTSYEQYF,TGCAGTGCGGAAGACAGGTTGACCTCCTACGAGCAGTACTTC
TRBV28,TRBJ1-5,.,few,CATIGSGDYSNQPQHF,TGTGCCACCATAGGGTCGGGGGACTATAGCAATCAGCCCCAGCATTTT
TRBV6-5,TRBJ2-2,.,.,CASSYSSANTGELFF,TGTGCCAGCAGTTACTCGTCCGCGAACACCGGGGAGCTGTTTTTT
TRBV14,TRBJ1-4,TRBD1,many,CASSQPGQGIYEKLFF,TGTGCCAGCAGCCAGCCCGGACAGGGTATTTATGAAAAACTGTTTTTT
TRBV7-8,TRBJ1-4,.,.,CASRDTGATNEKLFF,TGTGCCAGCAGAGACACGGGGGCAACTAATGAAAAACTGTTTTTT
TRBV5-6,TRBJ2-7,.,.,CASSLAPPSSYKQYF,TGTGCCAGCAGCTTGGCACCGCCGAGCTCCTACAAGCAGTACTTC
TRBV11-2,TRBJ2-1,TRBD2,.,CASSFIPGLAGVGSYNEQFF,TGTGCCAGCAGCTTCATCCCCGGACTAGCGGGAGTAGGCTCCTACAATGAGCAGTTCTTC
TRBV29-1,TRBJ2-5,.,many,CSVHQETQYF,TGCAGCGTCCATCAAGAGACCCAGTACTTC
TRBV6-5,TRBJ1-6,.,many,CASRPYNSPLHF,TGTGCCAGCAGGCCTTATAATTCACCCCTCCACTTT
TRBV2,TRBJ2-7,.,.,CASNPRDTSYEQYF,TGTGCCAGCAACCCGCGAGACACGTCCTACGAGCAGTACTTC
TRBV28,TRBJ2-7,TRBD2,many,CASSSRDYHYEQYF,TGTGCCAGCAGTTCTAGGGACTACCACTACGAGCAGTACTTC
TRBV28,TRBJ1-2,TRBD1,few,CASSAPRGQLNYGYTF,TGTGCCAGCAGTGCGCCTAGGGGACAGCTTAACTATGGCTACACCTTC
TRBV5-4,TRBJ1-1,TRBD1,.,CASIQTGETEAFF,TGTGCCAGCATCCAGACAGGGGAAACTGAAGCTTTCTTT
TRBV7-2,TRBJ2-3,TRBD2,many,CASNLGAGEEDTQYF,TGTGCCAGCAACTTGGGAGCGGGAGAGGAAGATACGCAGTATTTT
TRBV4-3,TRBJ1-4,.,many,CASSQVIRNEKLFF,TGCGCCAGCAGCCAAGTTATCCGGAATGAAAAACTGTTTTTT
TRBV6-1,TRBJ1-2,.,.,CASSEMTGQGYTF,TGTGCCAGCAGTGAGATGACCGGCCAAGGCTACACCTTC
TRBV20-1,TRBJ2-7,TRBD1,.,CSAIEPNRGPYEQYF,TGCAGTGCTATAGAGCCCAACAGGGGTCCCTACGAGCAGTACTTC
TRBV27,TRBJ2-1,TRBD2,few,CASSSKREGRNEQFF,TGTGCCAGCAGTTCCAAGCGGGAGGGCCGCAATGAGCAGTTCTTC
TRBV19,TRBJ1-5,.,few,CASSILGLKAQPQHF,TGTGCCAGTAGTATACTAGGGTTGAAGGCTCAGCCCCAGCATTTT
TRBV5-6,TRBJ1-5,TRBD1,few,CASSVNRGRRQPQHF,TGTGCCAGCAGCGTAAACAGGGGACGGAGGCAGCCCCAGCATTTT
TRBV19,TRBJ1-5,.,many,CASSMDSSPFYSNQPQHF,TGTGCCAGTAGTATGGACAGCTCTCCCTTTTATAGCAATCAGCCCCAGCATTTT
TRBV7-6,TRBJ1-1,TRBD1,.,CASSLTGTGNTEAFF,TGTGCCAGCAGCTTGACCGGGACAGGGAACACTGAAGCTTTCTTT
TRBV4-3,TRBJ2-7,.,few,CASSQGRGELYEQYF,TGCGCCAGCAGCCAAGGCAGGGGTGAGCTCTACGAGCAGTACTTC
TRBV14,TRBJ2-7,TRBD2,few,CASSPRTSGSLGEQYF,TGTGCCAGCAGCCCGCGGACTAGCGGGAGCCTCGGGGAGCAGTACTTC
TRBV7-9,TRBJ1-4,TRBD1,few,CASSKQGVDEKLFF,TGTGCCAGCAGCAAACAGGGGGTAGATGAAAAACTGTTTTTT
TRBV11-2,TRBJ2-7,.,.,CASSLDGPAGAAYEQYF,TGTGCCAGCAGCTTAGACGGGCCCGCGGGGGCCGCCTACGAGCAGTACTTC
TRBV2,TRBJ2-1,.,few,CATLIGGPSSYNEQFF,TGTGCCACCCTTATTGGAGGGCCCAGCTCCTACAATGAGCAGTTCTTC
TRBV7-6,TRBJ2-7,TRBD2,few,CASSPGQAGGQDEQYF,TGTGCCAGCAGCCCCGGGCAAGCGGGAGGGCAGGACGAGCAGTACTTC
TRBV27,TRBJ1-1,.,.,CASSPLLDSWDTEAFF,TGTGCCAGCAGTCCCTTATTGGACAGCTGGGACACTGAAGCTTTCTTT
TRBV4-3,TRBJ2-7,TRBD2,many,CASSQASGAYEQYF,TGCGCCAGCAGCCAAGCTAGCGGGGCTTACGAGCAGTACTTC
TRBV10-3,TRBJ1-5,.,few,CAIWLGVQWCNQPQHF,TGTGCCATCTGGTTGGGGGTTCAGTGGTGCAATCAGCCCCAGCATTTT
TRBV30,TRBJ2-6,TRBD2,.,CAWSLLSIGRGFDSGANVLTF,TGTGCCTGGAGTTTATTGTCAATAGGGCGGGGGTTTGACTCTGGGGCCAACGTCCTGACTTTC
TRBV27,TRBJ2-3,.,few,CASSLGGPQGSTDTQYF,TGTGCCAGCAGTTTAGGGGGCCCCCAGGGCAGCACAGATACGCAGTATTTT
TRBV6-2/TRBV6-3,TRBJ2-5,.,.,CASSYGQNQETQYF,TGTGCCAGCAGTTACGGCCAGAACCAAGAGACCCAGTACTTC
TRBV29-1,TRBJ2-3,TRBD2,many,CSAPGGMGSTDTQYF,TGCAGCGCGCCGGGAGGGATGGGGAGCACAGATACGCAGTATTTT
TRBV19,TRBJ2-7,TRBD2,.,CASSIGGGGAYEQYF,TGTGCCAGTAGTATTGGCGGCGGGGGGGCCTACGAGCAGTACTTC
TRBV5-5,TRBJ2-3,.,many,CASSFNWGSTDTQYF,TGTGCCAGCAGCTTTAATTGGGGGTCCACAGATACGCAGTATTTT
TRBV11-2,TRBJ2-7,TRBD2,.,CASSPGLAGEVAYEQYF,TGTGCCAGCAGCCCGGGACTAGCGGGGGAGGTAGCCTACGAGCAGTACTTC